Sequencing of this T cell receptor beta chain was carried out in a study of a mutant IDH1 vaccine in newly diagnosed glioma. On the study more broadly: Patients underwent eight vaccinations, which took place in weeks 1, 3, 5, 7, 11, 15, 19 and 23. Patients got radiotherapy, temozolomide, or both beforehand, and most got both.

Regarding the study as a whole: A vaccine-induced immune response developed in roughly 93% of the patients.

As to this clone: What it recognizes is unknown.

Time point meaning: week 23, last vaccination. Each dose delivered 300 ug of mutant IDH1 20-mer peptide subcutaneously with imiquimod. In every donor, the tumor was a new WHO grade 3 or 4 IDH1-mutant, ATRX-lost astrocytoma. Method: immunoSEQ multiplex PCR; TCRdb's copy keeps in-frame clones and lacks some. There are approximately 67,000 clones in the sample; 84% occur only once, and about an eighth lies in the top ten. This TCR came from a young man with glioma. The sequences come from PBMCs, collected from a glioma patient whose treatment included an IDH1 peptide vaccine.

CDR3 sequence reads: CASSFRDGIYGYTF. The CDR3 bases are TGTGCCAGCAGCTTTCGGGACGGTATCTATGGCTACACCTTC. The chain employs TRBV11-1 and TRBJ1-2; TRBD1 might be the D (5 bases). Trimming took 3 bases from V and 4 from J, leaving 12 bases between them. The CDR3 spans 14 residues. CDR1 SGHAT and CDR2 FQDESV come from the germline V gene (reference sequence).